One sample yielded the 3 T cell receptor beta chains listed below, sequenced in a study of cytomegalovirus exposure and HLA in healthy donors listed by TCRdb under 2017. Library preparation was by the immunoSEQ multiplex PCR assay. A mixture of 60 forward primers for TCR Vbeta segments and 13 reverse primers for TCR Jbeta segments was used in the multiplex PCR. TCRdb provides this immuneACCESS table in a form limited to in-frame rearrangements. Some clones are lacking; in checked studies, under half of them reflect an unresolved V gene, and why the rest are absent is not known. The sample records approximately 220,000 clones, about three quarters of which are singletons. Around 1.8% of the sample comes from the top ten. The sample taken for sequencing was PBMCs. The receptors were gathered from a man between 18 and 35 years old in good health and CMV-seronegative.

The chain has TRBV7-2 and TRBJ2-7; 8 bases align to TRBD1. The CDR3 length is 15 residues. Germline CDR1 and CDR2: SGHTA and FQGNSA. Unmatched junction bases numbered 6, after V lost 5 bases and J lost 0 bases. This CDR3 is CASSPGTGTSYEQYF. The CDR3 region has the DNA TGTGCCAGCAGCCCCGGGACAGGAACCTCCTACGAGCAGTACTTC.

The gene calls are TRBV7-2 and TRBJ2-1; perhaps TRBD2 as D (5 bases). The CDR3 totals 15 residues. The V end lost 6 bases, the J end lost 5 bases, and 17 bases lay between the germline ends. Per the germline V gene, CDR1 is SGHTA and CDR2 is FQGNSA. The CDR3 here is CASSLSRGRHNEQFF. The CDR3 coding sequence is TGTGCCAGCAGTTTAAGCCGGGGAAGACACAATGAGCAGTTCTTC. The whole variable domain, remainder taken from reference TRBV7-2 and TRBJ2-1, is GAGVSQSPSNKVTEKGKDVELRCDPISGHTALYWYRQSLGQGLEFLIYFQGNSAPDKSGLPSDRFSAERTGGSVSTLTIQRTQQEDSAVYLCASSLSRGRHNEQFFGPGTRLTVL.

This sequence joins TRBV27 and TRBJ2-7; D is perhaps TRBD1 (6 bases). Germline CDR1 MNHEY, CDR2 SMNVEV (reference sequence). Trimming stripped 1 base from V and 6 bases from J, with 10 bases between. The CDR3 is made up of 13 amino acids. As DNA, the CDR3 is TGTGCCAGCAGTTTATATAGGGGGAGCGAGCAGTACTTC. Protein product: CASSLYRGSEQYF.